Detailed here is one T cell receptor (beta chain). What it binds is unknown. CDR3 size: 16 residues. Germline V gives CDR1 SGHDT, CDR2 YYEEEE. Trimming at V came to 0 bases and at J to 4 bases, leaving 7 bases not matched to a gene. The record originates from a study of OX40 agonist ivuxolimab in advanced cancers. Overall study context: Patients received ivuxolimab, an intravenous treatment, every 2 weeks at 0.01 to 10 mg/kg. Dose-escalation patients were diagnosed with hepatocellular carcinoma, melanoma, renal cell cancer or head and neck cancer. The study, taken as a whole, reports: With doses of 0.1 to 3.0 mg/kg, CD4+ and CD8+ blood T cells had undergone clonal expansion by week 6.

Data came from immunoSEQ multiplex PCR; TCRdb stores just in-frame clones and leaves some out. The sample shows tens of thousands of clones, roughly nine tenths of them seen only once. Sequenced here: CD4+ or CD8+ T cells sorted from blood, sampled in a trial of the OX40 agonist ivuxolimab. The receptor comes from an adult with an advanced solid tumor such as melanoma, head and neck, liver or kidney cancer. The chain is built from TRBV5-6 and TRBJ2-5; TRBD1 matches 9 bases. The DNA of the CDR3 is TGTGCCAGCAGCTTGGGTTGGGGACAGGGAAGAGAGACCCAGTACTTC. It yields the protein CASSLGWGQGRETQYF.